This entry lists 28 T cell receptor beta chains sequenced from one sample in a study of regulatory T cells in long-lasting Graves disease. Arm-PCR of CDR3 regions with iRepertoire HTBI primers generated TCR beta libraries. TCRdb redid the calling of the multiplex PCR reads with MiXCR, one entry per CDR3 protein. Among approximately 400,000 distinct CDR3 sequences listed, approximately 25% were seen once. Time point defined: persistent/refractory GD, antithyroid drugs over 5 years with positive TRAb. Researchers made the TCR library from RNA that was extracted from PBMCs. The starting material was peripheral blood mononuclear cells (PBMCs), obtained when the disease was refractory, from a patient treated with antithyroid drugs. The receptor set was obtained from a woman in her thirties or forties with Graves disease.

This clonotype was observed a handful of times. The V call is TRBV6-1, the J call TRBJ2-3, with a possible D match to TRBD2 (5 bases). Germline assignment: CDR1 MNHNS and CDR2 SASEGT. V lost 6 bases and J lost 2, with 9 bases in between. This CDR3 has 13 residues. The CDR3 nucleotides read TGTGCCAGCAGCACAGACTACACAGATACGCAGTATTTT. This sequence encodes CASSTDYTDTQYF.

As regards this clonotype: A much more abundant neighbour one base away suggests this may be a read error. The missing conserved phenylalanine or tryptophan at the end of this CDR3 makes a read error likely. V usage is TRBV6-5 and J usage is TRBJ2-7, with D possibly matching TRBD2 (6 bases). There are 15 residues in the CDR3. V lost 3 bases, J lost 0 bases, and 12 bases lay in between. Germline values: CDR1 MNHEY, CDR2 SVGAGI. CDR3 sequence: CASSYATGSSYEQYL. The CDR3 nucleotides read TGTGCCAGCAGTTATGCGACCGGGAGCTCCTACGAGCAGTACCTC.

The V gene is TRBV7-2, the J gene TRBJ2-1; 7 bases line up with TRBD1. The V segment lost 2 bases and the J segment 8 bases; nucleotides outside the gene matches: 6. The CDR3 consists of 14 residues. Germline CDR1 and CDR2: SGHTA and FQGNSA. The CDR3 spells CASSLWTGVDEQFF. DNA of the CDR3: TGTGCCAGCAGCTTATGGACAGGCGTCGATGAGCAGTTCTTC.

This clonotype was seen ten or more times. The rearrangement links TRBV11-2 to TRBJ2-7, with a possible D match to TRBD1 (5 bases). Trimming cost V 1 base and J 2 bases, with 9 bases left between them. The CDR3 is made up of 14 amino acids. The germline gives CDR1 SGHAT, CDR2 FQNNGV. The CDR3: CASSLVGRAYEQYF. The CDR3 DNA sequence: TGTGCCAGCAGCTTAGTTGGCAGGGCCTACGAGCAGTACTTC.

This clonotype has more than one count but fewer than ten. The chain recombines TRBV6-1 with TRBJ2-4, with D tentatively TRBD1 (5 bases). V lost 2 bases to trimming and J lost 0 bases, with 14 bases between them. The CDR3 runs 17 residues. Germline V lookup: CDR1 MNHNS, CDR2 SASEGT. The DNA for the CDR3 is TGTGCCAGCAGTGAACAGGGCAGCCTGGGAGCCAAAAACATTCAGTACTTC. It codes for CASSEQGSLGAKNIQYF.

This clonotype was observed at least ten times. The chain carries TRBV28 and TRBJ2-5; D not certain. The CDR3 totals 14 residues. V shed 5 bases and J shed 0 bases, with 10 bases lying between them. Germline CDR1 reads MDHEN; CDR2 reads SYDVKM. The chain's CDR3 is CASSLLRYQETQYF. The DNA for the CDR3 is TGTGCCAGCAGTCTACTTAGGTACCAAGAGACCCAGTACTTC.

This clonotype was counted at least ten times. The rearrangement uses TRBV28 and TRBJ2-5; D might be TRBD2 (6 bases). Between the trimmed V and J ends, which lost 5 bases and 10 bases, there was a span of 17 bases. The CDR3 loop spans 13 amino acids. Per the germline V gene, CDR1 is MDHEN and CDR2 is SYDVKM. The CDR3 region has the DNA TGTGCCAGCAGTACCACAGCGCCCGGGGGCCAGTACTTC. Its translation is CASSTTAPGGQYF.

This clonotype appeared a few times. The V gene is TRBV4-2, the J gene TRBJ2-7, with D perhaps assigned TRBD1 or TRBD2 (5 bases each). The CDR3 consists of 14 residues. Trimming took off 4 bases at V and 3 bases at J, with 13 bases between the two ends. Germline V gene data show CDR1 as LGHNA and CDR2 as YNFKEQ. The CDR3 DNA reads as TGTGCCAGCAGCCCGATGGGACCCCTCTACGAGCAGTACTTC. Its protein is CASSPMGPLYEQYF.

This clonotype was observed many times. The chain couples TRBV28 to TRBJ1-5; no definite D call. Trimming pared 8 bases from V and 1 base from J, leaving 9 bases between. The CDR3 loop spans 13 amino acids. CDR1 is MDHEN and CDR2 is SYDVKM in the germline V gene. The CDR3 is CASYAMSNQPQHF. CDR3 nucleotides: TGTGCCAGCTACGCCATGAGCAATCAGCCCCAGCATTTT. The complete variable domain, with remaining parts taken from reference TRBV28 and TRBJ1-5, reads DVKVTQSSRYLVKRTGEKVFLECVQDMDHENMFWYRQDPGLGLRLIYFSYDVKMKEKGDIPEGYSVSREKKERFSLILESASTNQTSMYLCASYAMSNQPQHFGDGTRLSIL.

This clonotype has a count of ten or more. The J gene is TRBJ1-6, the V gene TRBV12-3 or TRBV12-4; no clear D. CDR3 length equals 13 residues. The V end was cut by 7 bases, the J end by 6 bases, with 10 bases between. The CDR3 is CASTPVLNSPLHF. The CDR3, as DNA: TGTGCCAGCACCCCCGTTCTTAATTCACCCCTCCACTTT.

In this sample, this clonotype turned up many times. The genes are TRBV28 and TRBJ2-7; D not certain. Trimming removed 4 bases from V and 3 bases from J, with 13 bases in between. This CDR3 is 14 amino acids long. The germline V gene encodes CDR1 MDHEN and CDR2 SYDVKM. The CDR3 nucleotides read TGTGCCAGCAGTTCGGGCCTCACCTTCTACGAGCAGTACTTC. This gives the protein CASSSGLTFYEQYF. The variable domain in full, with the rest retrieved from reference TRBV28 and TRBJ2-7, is DVKVTQSSRYLVKRTGEKVFLECVQDMDHENMFWYRQDPGLGLRLIYFSYDVKMKEKGDIPEGYSVSREKKERFSLILESASTNQTSMYLCASSSGLTFYEQYFGPGTRLTVT.

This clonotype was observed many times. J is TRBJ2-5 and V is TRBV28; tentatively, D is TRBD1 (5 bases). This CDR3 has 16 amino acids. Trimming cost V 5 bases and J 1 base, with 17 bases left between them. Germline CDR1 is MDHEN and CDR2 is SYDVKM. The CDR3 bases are TGTGCCAGCAGTCCTCCCCTAGGAAGGGGCCAAGAGACCCAGTACTTC. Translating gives CASSPPLGRGQETQYF.

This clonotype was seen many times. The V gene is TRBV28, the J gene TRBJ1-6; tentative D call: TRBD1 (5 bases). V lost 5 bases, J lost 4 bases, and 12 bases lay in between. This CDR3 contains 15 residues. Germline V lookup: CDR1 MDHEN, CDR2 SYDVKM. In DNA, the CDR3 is TGTGCCAGCAGTCATCGAAGACAGTATAATTCACCCCTCCACTTT. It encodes CASSHRRQYNSPLHF.

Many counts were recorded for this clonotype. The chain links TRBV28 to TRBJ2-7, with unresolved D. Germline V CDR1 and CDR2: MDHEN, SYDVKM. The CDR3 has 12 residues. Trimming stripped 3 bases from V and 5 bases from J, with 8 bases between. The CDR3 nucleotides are TGTGCCAGCAGTTTCTGGCAGCACGAGCAGTACTTC. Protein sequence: CASSFWQHEQYF.

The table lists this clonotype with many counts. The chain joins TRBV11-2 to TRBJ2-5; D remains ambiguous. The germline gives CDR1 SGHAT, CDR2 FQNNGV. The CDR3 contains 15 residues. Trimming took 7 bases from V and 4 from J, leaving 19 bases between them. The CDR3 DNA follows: TGTGCCAGCACCAAACCAGGAGTCGGCGGAGAGACCCAGTACTTC. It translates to CASTKPGVGGETQYF.

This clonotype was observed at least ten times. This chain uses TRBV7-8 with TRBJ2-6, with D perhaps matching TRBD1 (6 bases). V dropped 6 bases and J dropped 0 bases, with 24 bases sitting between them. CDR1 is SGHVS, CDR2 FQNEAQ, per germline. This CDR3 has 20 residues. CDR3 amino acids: CASRLGWQGPNNSGANVLTF. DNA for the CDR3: TGTGCCAGCAGACTAGGGTGGCAGGGGCCGAACAACTCTGGGGCCAACGTCCTGACTTTC.

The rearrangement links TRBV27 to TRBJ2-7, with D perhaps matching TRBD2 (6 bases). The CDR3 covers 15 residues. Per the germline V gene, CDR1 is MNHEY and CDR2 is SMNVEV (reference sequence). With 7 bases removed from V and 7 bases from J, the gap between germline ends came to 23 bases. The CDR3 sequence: CASKIRGRVRGEQYF. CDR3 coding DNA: TGTGCCAGCAAAATAAGGGGCAGGGTCCGGGGGGAGCAGTACTTC.

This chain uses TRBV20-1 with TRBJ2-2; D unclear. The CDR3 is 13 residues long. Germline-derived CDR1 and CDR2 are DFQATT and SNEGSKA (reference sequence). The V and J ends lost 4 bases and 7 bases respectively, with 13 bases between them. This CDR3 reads CSATSELVGELFF. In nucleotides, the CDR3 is TGCAGTGCTACATCAGAATTGGTCGGGGAGCTGTTTTTT.

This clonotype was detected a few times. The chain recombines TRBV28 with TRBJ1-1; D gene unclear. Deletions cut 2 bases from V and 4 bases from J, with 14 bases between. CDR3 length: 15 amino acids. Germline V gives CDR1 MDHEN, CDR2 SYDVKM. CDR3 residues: CASSLLFGGGTEAFF. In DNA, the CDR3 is TGTGCCAGCAGTTTACTCTTCGGTGGAGGCACTGAAGCTTTCTTT.

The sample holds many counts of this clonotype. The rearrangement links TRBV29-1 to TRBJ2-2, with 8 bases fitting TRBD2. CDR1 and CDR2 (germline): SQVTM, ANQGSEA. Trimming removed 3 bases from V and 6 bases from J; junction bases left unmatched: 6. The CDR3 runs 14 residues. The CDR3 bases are TGCAGCGTTGACGAAGCGGGAGAGTCCGGGGAGCTGTTTTTT. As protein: CSVDEAGESGELFF.

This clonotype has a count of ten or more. The CDR3 is CASSPALGQGSWGHNQPQHF. In DNA, the CDR3 is TGTGCCAGCAGTCCAGCATTGGGACAGGGGTCATGGGGGCACAATCAGCCCCAGCATTTT. This chain uses TRBV28 with TRBJ1-5; 10 bases line up with TRBD1. The ends lost 5 bases at V and 3 bases at J; junction bases unmatched: 19. CDR1 MDHEN and CDR2 SYDVKM come from the germline V gene. CDR3 length: 20 residues.

The CDR3: CASSETLINTGELFF. The DNA for the CDR3 is TGTGCCAGCAGCGAAACCCTAATAAACACCGGGGAGCTGTTTTTT. The gene calls are TRBV5-6 and TRBJ2-2; no clear D gene. Trimming removed 4 bases from V and 2 bases from J, with 12 bases in between. Looked up from germline, CDR1 is SGHDT and CDR2 is YYEEEE. This CDR3 comprises 15 residues.

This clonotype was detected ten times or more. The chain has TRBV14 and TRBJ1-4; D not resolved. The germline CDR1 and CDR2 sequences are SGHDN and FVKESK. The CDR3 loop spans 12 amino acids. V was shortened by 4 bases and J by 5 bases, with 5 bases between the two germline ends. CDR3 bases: TGTGCCAGCAGCCGCGGAAATGAAAAACTGTTTTTT. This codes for CASSRGNEKLFF.

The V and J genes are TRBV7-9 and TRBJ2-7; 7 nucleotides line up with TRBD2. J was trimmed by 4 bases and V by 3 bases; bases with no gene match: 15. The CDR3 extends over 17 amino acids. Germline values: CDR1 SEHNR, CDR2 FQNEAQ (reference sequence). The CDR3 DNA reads TGTGCCAGCAGCTTGTTGCAATTCGGGAGCGGGACTTACGAGCAGTACTTC. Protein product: CASSLLQFGSGTYEQYF.

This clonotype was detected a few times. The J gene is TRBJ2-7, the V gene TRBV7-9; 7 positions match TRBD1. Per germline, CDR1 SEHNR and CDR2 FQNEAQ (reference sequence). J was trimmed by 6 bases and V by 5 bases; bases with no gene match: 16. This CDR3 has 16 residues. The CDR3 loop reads CASSPTQQGSLVEQYF. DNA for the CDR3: TGTGCCAGCAGCCCAACCCAACAGGGGTCCCTCGTCGAGCAGTACTTC.

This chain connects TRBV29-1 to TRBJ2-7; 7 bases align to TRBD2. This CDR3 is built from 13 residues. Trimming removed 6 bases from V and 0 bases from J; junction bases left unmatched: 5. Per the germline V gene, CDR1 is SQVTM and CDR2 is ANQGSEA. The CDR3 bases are TGCAGCGTGCTAGCGGAGAGCTCCTACGAGCAGTACTTC. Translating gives CSVLAESSYEQYF.

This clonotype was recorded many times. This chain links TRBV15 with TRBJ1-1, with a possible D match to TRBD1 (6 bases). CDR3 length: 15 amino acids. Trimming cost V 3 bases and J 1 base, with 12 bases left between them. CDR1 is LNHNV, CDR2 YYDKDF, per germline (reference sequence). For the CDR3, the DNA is TGTGCCACCAGCAGGGATGGACAGAAGAACACTGAAGCTTTCTTT. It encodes CATSRDGQKNTEAFF.

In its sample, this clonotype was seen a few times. As DNA, the CDR3 is TGTGCCAGCAGTTTCAGGATCAACACCGGGGAGCTGTTTTTT. Translated: CASSFRINTGELFF. J is TRBJ2-2 and V is TRBV27; D is undetermined. There are 14 residues in the CDR3. CDR1 MNHEY and CDR2 SMNVEV come from the germline V gene (reference sequence). V lost 3 bases to trimming and J lost 2 bases, with 7 bases between them.